A selection of T cell receptor beta chains follows, all from one sample in a study of blood T cell repertoires in COVID-19. Assay: immunoSEQ multiplex PCR; the TCRdb copy retains only in-frame clones and omits some. The sample has approximately 240,000 clones, around 90% seen once. The sample was peripheral blood. These receptors came from a man aged 25 to 45 with COVID-19, enrolled during active disease. Both conserved end residues are part of each CDR3. Each record gives: V gene, J gene, CDR3 protein.

V gene: TRBV19
J gene: TRBJ1-5
CDR3 protein: CASSIGVGRGPNQPQHF

V gene: TRBV19
J gene: TRBJ1-2
CDR3 protein: CASSPGTGNNYGYTF

V gene: TRBV6-2/TRBV6-3
J gene: TRBJ2-7
CDR3 protein: CASSYSVYNEQYF

V gene: TRBV6-5
J gene: TRBJ1-1
CDR3 protein: CASSLEIRNTEAFF

V gene: TRBV5-4
J gene: TRBJ2-2
CDR3 protein: CASSWGRDNTGELFF

V gene: TRBV7-9
J gene: TRBJ2-7
CDR3 protein: CASRPTGVSYEQYF

V gene: TRBV20-1
J gene: TRBJ2-4
CDR3 protein: CSASGTAEAKNIQYF

V gene: TRBV12-3/TRBV12-4
J gene: TRBJ2-1
CDR3 protein: CASSLGHYNEQFF

V gene: TRBV12-5
J gene: TRBJ1-6
CDR3 protein: CASGLGVGQRTALYNSPLHF

V gene: TRBV18
J gene: TRBJ2-1
CDR3 protein: CASGRDRRYNEQFF

V gene: TRBV28
J gene: TRBJ2-3
CDR3 protein: CASRRKAGGQYF

V gene: TRBV19
J gene: TRBJ1-6
CDR3 protein: CASRQWTANNSPLHF

V gene: TRBV7-3
J gene: TRBJ2-1
CDR3 protein: CASSSLAGNYNEQFF

V gene: TRBV7-2
J gene: TRBJ1-5
CDR3 protein: CASSLSAGQDQPQHF

V gene: TRBV6-5
J gene: TRBJ1-5
CDR3 protein: CASSYSQGAGQPQHF

V gene: TRBV12-3/TRBV12-4
J gene: TRBJ1-1
CDR3 protein: CASRQLNTEAFF

V gene: TRBV27
J gene: TRBJ1-4
CDR3 protein: CASSLVYQSATNEKLFF

V gene: TRBV7-9
J gene: TRBJ1-2
CDR3 protein: CASSTGQGSWYGYTF

V gene: TRBV27
J gene: TRBJ1-1
CDR3 protein: CASSTRTGPLNTEAFF

V gene: TRBV18
J gene: TRBJ1-1
CDR3 protein: CAGAWGNTEAFF

V gene: TRBV5-6
J gene: TRBJ1-1
CDR3 protein: CASSPKQGNMNTEAFF

V gene: TRBV3-1/TRBV3-2
J gene: TRBJ1-2
CDR3 protein: CASSQDEDSSSGYTF

V gene: TRBV7-2
J gene: TRBJ1-1
CDR3 protein: CASSLESLSNYAFF

V gene: TRBV7-3
J gene: TRBJ2-7
CDR3 protein: CASSRTVNQEQYF

V gene: TRBV20-1
J gene: TRBJ2-5
CDR3 protein: CSASLRGETQYF

V gene: TRBV11-1
J gene: TRBJ2-7
CDR3 protein: CASSLGSSRDSYEQYF

V gene: TRBV7-2
J gene: TRBJ1-2
CDR3 protein: CASSFTGAGYGYTF

V gene: TRBV30
J gene: TRBJ1-6
CDR3 protein: CAWSVAGVRSPLHF

V gene: TRBV5-1
J gene: TRBJ1-3
CDR3 protein: CASSPSPLQGRSGNTIYF

V gene: TRBV7-9
J gene: TRBJ2-5
CDR3 protein: CASSSSGETQYF

V gene: TRBV18
J gene: TRBJ1-1
CDR3 protein: CASSPFQGRGTEAFF

V gene: TRBV10-3
J gene: TRBJ2-7
CDR3 protein: CAISESVGRALRQYF

V gene: TRBV3-1/TRBV3-2
J gene: TRBJ1-1
CDR3 protein: CASSQGSGTRNTEAFF

V gene: TRBV20-1
J gene: TRBJ1-2
CDR3 protein: CSASEAYGYTF

V gene: TRBV18
J gene: TRBJ1-5
CDR3 protein: CASSAGLGQPQHF

V gene: TRBV14
J gene: TRBJ1-6
CDR3 protein: CASSQAGQLSYNSPLHF

V gene: TRBV7-9
J gene: TRBJ2-7
CDR3 protein: CASSYGGGLTYEQYF

V gene: TRBV4-1
J gene: TRBJ2-7
CDR3 protein: CASSHTTTDRHYSYEQYF

V gene: TRBV6-5
J gene: TRBJ1-1
CDR3 protein: CASSYRSGGGNTEAFF

V gene: TRBV5-1
J gene: TRBJ2-5
CDR3 protein: CASRSQYGVQETQYF

V gene: TRBV7-3
J gene: TRBJ2-5
CDR3 protein: CASSPPGGQETQYF

V gene: TRBV19
J gene: TRBJ1-3
CDR3 protein: CASSMGQVISGNTIYF

V gene: TRBV10-1
J gene: TRBJ2-7
CDR3 protein: CASSGTGGEQYF